The sequence of this TCR beta chain was determined in a study of T cells in narcolepsy. Comment on this clone: Antigen: not known. With a far larger clone one base away, a read error is the likely cause.

Germline loops: CDR1 SGHDT, CDR2 YYEEEE. V lost 4 bases, J lost 3 bases, and 20 bases lay in between. The CDR3 runs 16 residues. Method: immunoSEQ multiplex PCR; TCRdb's copy keeps in-frame clones and lacks some. The data show fewer than 1,500 clones, with 35% to 50% seen just once and 15% to 20% held by the top ten. Whole-study results and caveats: HCRT-specific and TRIB2-specific autoreactive clonotypes appeared among same-patient CSF and blood CD4+ clonotypes.

The clonotype originates from a human donor with narcolepsy. The sample taken for sequencing was cultured CD8+ T cells from cerebrospinal fluid. This chain links TRBV5-6 with TRBJ2-7; D gene unclear. The CDR3 sequence: CASSPLNSPSFYEQYF. Written as DNA, the CDR3 is TGTGCCAGCAGCCCACTTAACTCCCCCTCCTTCTACGAGCAGTACTTC.